The 21 T cell receptor beta chains listed next were all sequenced from one sample in a study of beta chain features in type 1 diabetes. General observations from the study: In all four CD4+ subsets, TCRB CDR3 length was significantly, moderately reduced in type 1 diabetes.

All of the isolated RNA was reverse transcribed, so expressed TCRB transcripts were sequenced. Some clones are missing from TCRdb's copy, which holds only in-frame ones; the method was immunoSEQ multiplex PCR. In the table there are 120,000 or so clones, around 15% of which are singletons. The antigens these receptors bind are not known. Sequenced material: central memory CD4+ T cells from blood. These receptors were taken from a young man with type 1 diabetes.

This clone was recorded a few times. The chain employs TRBV11-2 and TRBJ2-5; 7 bases line up with TRBD2. This CDR3 comprises 17 residues. CDR1 is SGHAT and CDR2 is FQNNGV in the germline V gene. V shed 2 bases, J shed 2 bases, and the junction held 11 bases outside the gene matches. The CDR3 loop reads CASSLSSSGGVQETQYF. Written as DNA, the CDR3 is TGTGCCAGCAGCTTAAGTTCTAGCGGAGGGGTACAAGAGACCCAGTACTTC.

This clone has a handful of counts. The chain carries TRBV2 and TRBJ1-2; 8 bases align to TRBD1. This CDR3 spans 12 amino acids. V lost 6 bases, J lost 7 bases, and 4 bases stayed unmatched. Germline V gives CDR1 SNHLY, CDR2 FYNNEI. DNA of the CDR3: TGTGCCAGCAGCGTGACAGGGGCTGGCTACACCTTC. Its translation: CASSVTGAGYTF.

This clone was seen only a few times. V gene TRBV4-3 combines with J gene TRBJ2-3; 9 nucleotides line up with TRBD1. V trimming: 4 bases; J trimming: 7 bases; junction bases outside the gene matches: 9. The germline gives CDR1 LGHNA, CDR2 YSLEER. CDR3 size: 15 residues. The CDR3 DNA reads TGCGCCAGCAGCCGTGGACAGGGGCAGGGAAATACGCAGTATTTT. Amino acids: CASSRGQGQGNTQYF.

The chain employs TRBV25-1 and TRBJ2-2; no clear D gene. The germline V gene has CDR1 MGHDK and CDR2 SYGVNS. Between the trimmed V and J ends, which lost 6 bases and 2 bases, there was a span of 10 bases. The CDR3 length is 14 residues. The DNA of the CDR3 is TGTGCCAGCAGAGGGTTGGGCAACACCGGGGAGCTGTTTTTT. It yields the protein CASRGLGNTGELFF.

The V and J genes are TRBV7-9 and TRBJ2-3; D possibly corresponds to TRBD1 (6 bases). V lost 4 bases to trimming and J lost 1 base, with 12 bases between them. Per germline, CDR1 SEHNR and CDR2 FQNEAQ (reference sequence). This CDR3 region has 15 residues. The CDR3 spells CASSYRAGGTDTQYF. The CDR3 DNA reads as TGTGCCAGCAGCTACAGAGCAGGGGGCACAGATACGCAGTATTTT.

The chain couples TRBV25-1 to TRBJ1-2, with a weak D call TRBD1 (5 bases). The CDR3 runs to 13 residues. Trimming pared 6 bases from V and 3 bases from J, leaving 11 bases between. Germline V CDR1 and CDR2: MGHDK, SYGVNS. The DNA for the CDR3 is TGTGCCAGCAGCCGGGACGGCTACTATGGCTACACCTTC. It translates to CASSRDGYYGYTF.

This clone was picked up a small number of times. The chain joins TRBV4-2 to TRBJ2-1, with a weak D call TRBD1 (5 bases). The length of the CDR3 is 15 residues. Germline V gene data show CDR1 as LGHNA and CDR2 as YNFKEQ. The V and J ends lost 0 bases and 5 bases respectively, with 11 bases between them. Written as DNA, the CDR3 is TGTGCCAGCAGCCAAGATCGGGTCAGGGACAATGAGCAGTTCTTC. Amino acid sequence: CASSQDRVRDNEQFF.

This clone was counted at least ten times. This chain links TRBV30 with TRBJ2-7; D tentatively reads TRBD1 or TRBD2 (5 bases each). Deletions cut 2 bases from V and 5 bases from J, with 13 bases between. The CDR3 loop spans 13 amino acids. Per the germline V gene, CDR1 is GTSNPN and CDR2 is SVGIG (reference sequence). The CDR3 loop is CAWSSGRLNEQYF. The CDR3 DNA is TGTGCCTGGAGTTCGGGACGGCTGAACGAGCAGTACTTC.

This clone was observed a handful of times. This chain joins TRBV25-1 and TRBJ2-7; D is unclear. Per the germline V gene, CDR1 is MGHDK and CDR2 is SYGVNS. With 3 bases removed from V and 7 bases from J, the gap between germline ends came to 16 bases. CDR3 length: 14 amino acids. The DNA for the CDR3 is TGTGCCAGCAGTGAGATCCGAGTCCCTGAGGAGCAGTACTTC. Amino acid sequence: CASSEIRVPEEQYF.

J is TRBJ2-7 and V is TRBV7-9, with a weak D call TRBD1 (6 bases). The CDR3 totals 13 residues. The V and J ends lost 5 bases and 5 bases respectively, with 13 bases between them. From germline, CDR1 is SEHNR and CDR2 FQNEAQ (reference sequence). The CDR3 sequence: CASSIGQGNEQYF. For the CDR3, the DNA is TGTGCCAGCAGCATAGGGCAGGGGAACGAGCAGTACTTC.

CDR3 in amino acids: CASSFEGDTQYF. CDR3 DNA sequence: TGTGCCAGCAGCTTCGAGGGGGATACGCAGTATTTT. This rearrangement joins TRBV7-8 to TRBJ2-3; D is possibly TRBD1 or TRBD2 (5 bases each). Trimming took 3 bases from V and 6 from J, leaving 7 bases between them. Germline CDR1 is SGHVS and CDR2 is FQNEAQ. This CDR3 spans 12 amino acids.

This clone was counted between two and nine times. The rearrangement links TRBV6-5 to TRBJ1-6; TRBD1 agrees at 7 bases. The CDR3 loop spans 13 amino acids. Germline CDR1 is MNHEY and CDR2 is SVGAGI. V shed 5 bases, J shed 7 bases, and the junction held 2 bases outside the gene matches. As DNA, the CDR3 is TGTGCCAGCAGTGTACAGGGGAATTCACCCCTCCACTTT. Translated: CASSVQGNSPLHF.

This clone has ten or more counts. V and J are TRBV11-2 and TRBJ2-1; no clear D. The CDR3 contains 13 residues. Germline V gives CDR1 SGHAT, CDR2 FQNNGV. The V end was cut by 5 bases, the J end by 5 bases, with 10 bases between. This CDR3 reads CASSPKVNNEQFF. In DNA form, the CDR3 reads TGTGCCAGCAGCCCGAAGGTCAACAATGAGCAGTTCTTC.

The chain employs TRBV5-1 and TRBJ1-3, with D unresolved. The CDR3 covers 18 residues. Germline V gives CDR1 SGHRS, CDR2 YFSETQ. Trimming left V 1 base short and J 0 bases short, with 17 bases between. The CDR3 loop is CASSLWSADVHSGNTIYF. The CDR3 DNA sequence: TGCGCCAGCAGCTTGTGGTCGGCAGACGTTCACTCTGGAAACACCATATATTTT.

This clone was seen only once. DNA of the CDR3: TGTGCCAGCAGCCAACAGGGTCCTGGGGCCAACGTCCTGACTTTC. Amino acid sequence: CASSQQGPGANVLTF. This chain links TRBV6-5 with TRBJ2-6, with TRBD1 as a possible D gene (6 bases). Germline V gene lookup returns CDR1 MNHEY and CDR2 SVGAGI. The V and J ends lost 6 bases and 2 bases respectively, with 11 bases between them. This CDR3 region has 15 residues.

The chain links TRBV5-8 to TRBJ2-5; D may be TRBD1 (5 bases). Germline V gene sequence: CDR1 SGHTS, CDR2 YDEGEE. V was pared by 2 bases and J by 5 bases, with 10 bases between. The CDR3 runs to 13 residues. The CDR3 loop reads CASSFQGQETQYF. For the CDR3, the DNA is TGTGCCAGCAGCTTCCAGGGCCAGGAGACCCAGTACTTC.

This clone was seen many times. The chain is built from TRBV27 and TRBJ2-7; D ambiguous. The CDR3 runs 11 residues. V shed 8 bases and J shed 5 bases, with 10 bases lying between them. The germline V gene has CDR1 MNHEY and CDR2 SMNVEV (reference sequence). The CDR3 nucleotides read TGTGCCAGCCAAAAGAATAACGAGCAGTACTTC. This gives the protein CASQKNNEQYF.

This chain joins TRBV2 and TRBJ2-1; TRBD1 agrees at 7 bases. The length of the CDR3 is 14 residues. Germline V gene data show CDR1 as SNHLY and CDR2 as FYNNEI. The ends lost 5 bases at V and 2 bases at J; junction bases unmatched: 3. CDR3 sequence (DNA): TGTGCCAGCAGTTGGGACAGCACCTACAATGAGCAGTTCTTC. It yields the protein CASSWDSTYNEQFF.

This rearrangement joins TRBV6-1 to TRBJ2-7; 7 bases line up with TRBD1. V lost 3 bases to trimming and J lost 0 bases; unmatched junction nucleotides: 8. Germline-derived CDR1 and CDR2 are MNHNS and SASEGT. The CDR3 is made up of 16 amino acids. The CDR3, as DNA: TGTGCCAGCAGTGACCCTAAGGGGGCCAGCTCCTACGAGCAGTACTTC. Its protein is CASSDPKGASSYEQYF.

This clone was counted between two and nine times. The CDR3 DNA sequence: TGCGCCAGCAGTGAATACAGGGGACCCACAGATACGCAGTATTTT. This gives the protein CASSEYRGPTDTQYF. V is TRBV10-1 and J is TRBJ2-3; 7 bases agree with TRBD1. The CDR3 is made up of 15 amino acids. The ends lost 3 bases at V and 2 bases at J; junction bases unmatched: 5. Germline CDR1 is WNHNN and CDR2 is SYGVQD (reference sequence).

This clone was counted ten times or more. This is likely a read error, given that the CDR3 carries no conserved phenylalanine or tryptophan at its end. Because the CDR3's place on the DNA is in doubt, the DNA is left out and the CDR3 is given as listed by TCRdb. The V gene is TRBV21-1, the J gene TRBJ1-1. TRBV21-1 is annotated as a pseudogene. The CDR3 has 8 amino acids, counting both end residues. This chain's CDR3 is CASSPGWG.